This TCR beta chain derives from a study of PD-1 blockade in classical Hodgkin lymphoma. Sequencing used immunoSEQ multiplex PCR; TCRdb keeps in-frame clones, though not all of them. The repertoire includes 23,000 or so clones, around 68% of them detected once, and 25% to 30% sits in the top ten. This sample's time point: cycle 4 day 1 (C4D1), after less than 7 weeks of nivolumab. Each patient experienced a relapse that followed autologous stem cell transplantation, and brentuximab vedotin exposure varied. There are 17 residues in the CDR3. Germline values: CDR1 SGHRS, CDR2 YFSETQ. The J segment lost 2 bases and the V segment lost 1 base, leaving 3 bases of the junction unmatched. About this clone: Its antigen is as yet unknown.

Study conclusions and caveats: There remain no defined causes for the repertoire differences, which possibly reflect disease activity or prior therapy.

V gene TRBV5-1 combines with J gene TRBJ2-6, with TRBD1 matching 10 bases. This clonotype was sampled from a human donor with classical Hodgkin lymphoma. The material was peripheral blood mononuclear cells (PBMCs), obtained before the fourth cycle of nivolumab. CDR3 protein: CASSLWGTGAGANVLTF. The CDR3 nucleotides are TGCGCCAGCAGCTTGTGGGGGACAGGGGCTGGGGCCAACGTCCTGACTTTC.